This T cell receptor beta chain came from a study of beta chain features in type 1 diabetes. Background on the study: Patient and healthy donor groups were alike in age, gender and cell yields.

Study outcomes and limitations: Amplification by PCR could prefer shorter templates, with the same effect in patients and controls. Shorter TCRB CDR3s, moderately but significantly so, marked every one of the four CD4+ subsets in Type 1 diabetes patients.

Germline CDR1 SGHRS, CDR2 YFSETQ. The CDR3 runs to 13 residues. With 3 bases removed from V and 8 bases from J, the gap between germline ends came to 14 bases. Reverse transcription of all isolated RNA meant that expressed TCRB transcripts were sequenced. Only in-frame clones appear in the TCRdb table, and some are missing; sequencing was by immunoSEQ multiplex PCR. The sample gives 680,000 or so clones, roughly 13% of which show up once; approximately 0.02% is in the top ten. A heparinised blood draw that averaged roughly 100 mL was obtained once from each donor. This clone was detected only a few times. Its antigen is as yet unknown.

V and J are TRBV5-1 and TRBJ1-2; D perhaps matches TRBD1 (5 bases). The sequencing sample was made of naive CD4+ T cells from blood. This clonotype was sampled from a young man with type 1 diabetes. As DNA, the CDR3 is TGCGCCAGCAGCTCGACAGTATCGGGCGGCTACACCTTC. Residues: CASSSTVSGGYTF. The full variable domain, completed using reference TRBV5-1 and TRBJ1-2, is KAGVTQTPRYLIKTRGQQVTLSCSPISGHRSVSWYQQTPGQGLQFLFEYFSETQRNKGNFPGRFSGRQFSNSRSEMNVSTLELGDSALYLCASSSTVSGGYTFGSGTRLTVV.